This TCR beta chain was obtained from a study of cytomegalovirus exposure and HLA in healthy donors. Libraries were prepared by immunoSEQ multiplex PCR; TCRdb keeps only in-frame clonotypes and omits some of them. The profile shows 120,000 or so clones, 95% to 97% of them singletons. Sequencing used PBMCs. This sequence originates from a man between 18 and 29 years old in good health and CMV-seronegative.

The CDR3 here is CASRLTGTGIPGANVLTF. The CDR3, as DNA: TGTGCCAGCAGGCTAACCGGGACAGGTATCCCTGGGGCCAACGTCCTGACTTTC. The V call is TRBV28, the J call TRBJ2-6; 8 positions agree with TRBD1. The V and J ends lost 6 bases and 2 bases, in that order; junction bases with no gene match: 12. The CDR3 loop spans 18 amino acids. Germline CDR1 reads MDHEN; CDR2 reads SYDVKM.